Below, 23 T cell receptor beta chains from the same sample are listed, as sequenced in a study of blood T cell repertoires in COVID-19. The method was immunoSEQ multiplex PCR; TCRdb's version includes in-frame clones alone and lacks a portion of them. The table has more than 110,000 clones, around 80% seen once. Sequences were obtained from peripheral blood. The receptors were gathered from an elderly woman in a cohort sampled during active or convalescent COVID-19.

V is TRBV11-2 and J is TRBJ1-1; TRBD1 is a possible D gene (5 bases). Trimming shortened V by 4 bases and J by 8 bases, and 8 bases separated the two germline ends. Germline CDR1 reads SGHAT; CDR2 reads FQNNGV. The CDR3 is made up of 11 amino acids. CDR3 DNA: TGTGCCAGCAGCTCAGGGTCGGAAGCTTTCTTT. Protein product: CASSSGSEAFF. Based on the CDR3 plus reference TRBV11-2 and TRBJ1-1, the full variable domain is EAGVAQSPRYKIIEKRQSVAFWCNPISGHATLYWYQQILGQGPKLLIQFQNNGVVDDSQLPKDRFSAERLKGVDSTLKIQPAKLEDSAVYLCASSSGSEAFFGQGTRLTVV.

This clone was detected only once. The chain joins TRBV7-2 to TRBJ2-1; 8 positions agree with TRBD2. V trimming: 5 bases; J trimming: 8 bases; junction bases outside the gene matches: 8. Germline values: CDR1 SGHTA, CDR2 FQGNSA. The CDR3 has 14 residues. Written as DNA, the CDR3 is TGTGCCAGCAGCCCCCGCTGGACTAGCCATGAGCAGTTCTTC. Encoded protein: CASSPRWTSHEQFF.

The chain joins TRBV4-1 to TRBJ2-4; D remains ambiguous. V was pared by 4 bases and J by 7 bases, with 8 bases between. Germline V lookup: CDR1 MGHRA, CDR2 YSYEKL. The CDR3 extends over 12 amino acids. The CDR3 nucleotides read TGCGCCAGCAGCCTGACTGGGAACATTCAGTACTTC. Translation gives CASSLTGNIQYF.

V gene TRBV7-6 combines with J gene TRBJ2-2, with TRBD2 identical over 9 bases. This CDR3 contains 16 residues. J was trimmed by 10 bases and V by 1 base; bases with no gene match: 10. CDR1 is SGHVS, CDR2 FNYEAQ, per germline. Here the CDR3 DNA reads TGTGCCAGCAGCTTAGTCGCGGGGGGGGCCAATTCGGAGCTGTTTTTT. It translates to CASSLVAGGANSELFF.

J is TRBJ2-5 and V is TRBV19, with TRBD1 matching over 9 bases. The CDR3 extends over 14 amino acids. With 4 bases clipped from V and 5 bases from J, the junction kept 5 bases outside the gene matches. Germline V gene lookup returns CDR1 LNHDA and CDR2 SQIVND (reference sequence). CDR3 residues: CASSTQGARETQYF. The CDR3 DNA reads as TGTGCCAGTAGTACACAGGGGGCGCGGGAGACCCAGTACTTC.

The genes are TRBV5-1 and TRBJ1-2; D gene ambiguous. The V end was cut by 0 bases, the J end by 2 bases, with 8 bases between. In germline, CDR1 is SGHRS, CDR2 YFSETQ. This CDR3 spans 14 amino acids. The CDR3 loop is CASSLGQANYGYTF. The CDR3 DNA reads TGCGCCAGCAGCTTGGGGCAGGCGAACTATGGCTACACCTTC.

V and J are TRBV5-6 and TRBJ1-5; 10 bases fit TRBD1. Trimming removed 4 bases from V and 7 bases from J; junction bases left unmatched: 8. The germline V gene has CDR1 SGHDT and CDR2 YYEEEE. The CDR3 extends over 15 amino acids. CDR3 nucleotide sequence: TGTGCCAGCAGCCCCGGACAGGGGGGAGGGCAGCCCCAGCATTTT. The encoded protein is CASSPGQGGGQPQHF. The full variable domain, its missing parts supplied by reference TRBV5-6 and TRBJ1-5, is DAGVTQSPTHLIKTRGQQVTLRCSPKSGHDTVSWYQQALGQGPQFIFQYYEEEERQRGNFPDRFSGHQFPNYSSELNVNALLLGDSALYLCASSPGQGGGQPQHFGDGTRLSIL.

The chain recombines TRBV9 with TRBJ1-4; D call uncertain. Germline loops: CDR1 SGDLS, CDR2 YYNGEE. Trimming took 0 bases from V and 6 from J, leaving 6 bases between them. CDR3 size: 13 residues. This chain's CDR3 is CASSVVPDEKLFF. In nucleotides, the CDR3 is TGTGCCAGCAGCGTAGTTCCAGATGAAAAACTGTTTTTT. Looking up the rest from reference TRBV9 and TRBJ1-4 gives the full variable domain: DSGVTQTPKHLITATGQRVTLRCSPRSGDLSVYWYQQSLDQGLQFLIQYYNGEERAKGNILERFSAQQFPDLHSELNLSSLELGDSALYFCASSVVPDEKLFFGSGTQLSVL.

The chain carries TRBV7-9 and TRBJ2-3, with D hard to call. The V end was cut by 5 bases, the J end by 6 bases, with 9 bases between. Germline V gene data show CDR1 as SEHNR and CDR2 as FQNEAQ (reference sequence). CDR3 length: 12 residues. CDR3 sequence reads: CASSVTLDTQYF. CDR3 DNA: TGTGCCAGCAGCGTAACTTTGGATACGCAGTATTTT.

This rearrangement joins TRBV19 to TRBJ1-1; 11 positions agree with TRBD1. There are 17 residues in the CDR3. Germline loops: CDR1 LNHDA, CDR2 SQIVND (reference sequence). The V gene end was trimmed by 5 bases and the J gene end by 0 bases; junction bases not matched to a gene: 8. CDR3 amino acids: CASSSRGQGAMNTEAFF. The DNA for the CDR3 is TGTGCCAGTAGTTCAAGAGGACAGGGGGCTATGAACACTGAAGCTTTCTTT.

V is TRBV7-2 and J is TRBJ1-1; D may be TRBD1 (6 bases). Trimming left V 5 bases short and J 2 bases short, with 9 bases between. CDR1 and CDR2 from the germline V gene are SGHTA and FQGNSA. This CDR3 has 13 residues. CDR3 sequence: CASSRGANTEAFF. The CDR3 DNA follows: TGTGCCAGCAGCCGGGGGGCTAACACTGAAGCTTTCTTT.

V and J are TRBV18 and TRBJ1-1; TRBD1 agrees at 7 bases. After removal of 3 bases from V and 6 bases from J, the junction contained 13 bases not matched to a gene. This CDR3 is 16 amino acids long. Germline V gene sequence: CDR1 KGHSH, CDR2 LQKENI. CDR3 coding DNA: TGTGCCAGCTCACCGGTGGGGGGCAGGGGGTCCGCTGAAGCTTTCTTT. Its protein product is CASSPVGGRGSAEAFF.

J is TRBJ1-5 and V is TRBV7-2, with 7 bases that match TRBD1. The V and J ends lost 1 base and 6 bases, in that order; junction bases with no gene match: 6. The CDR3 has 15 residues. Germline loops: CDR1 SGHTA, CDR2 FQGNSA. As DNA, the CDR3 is TGTGCCAGCAGCTTAGGGCGGGACAGAGTTCAGCCCCAGCATTTT. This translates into CASSLGRDRVQPQHF.

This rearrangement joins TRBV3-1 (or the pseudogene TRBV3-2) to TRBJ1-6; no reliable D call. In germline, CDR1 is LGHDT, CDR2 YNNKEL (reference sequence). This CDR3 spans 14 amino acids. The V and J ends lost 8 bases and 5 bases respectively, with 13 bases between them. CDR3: CASQFLANNSPLHF. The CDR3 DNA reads TGTGCCAGCCAGTTTCTGGCCAATAATTCACCCCTCCACTTT.

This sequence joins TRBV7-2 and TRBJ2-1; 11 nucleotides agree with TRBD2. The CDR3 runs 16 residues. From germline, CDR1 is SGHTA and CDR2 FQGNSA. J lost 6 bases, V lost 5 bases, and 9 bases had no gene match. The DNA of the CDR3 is TGTGCCAGCAGCACCCTGGGGACTAGCGGCCGCAATGAGCAGTTCTTC. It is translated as CASSTLGTSGRNEQFF.

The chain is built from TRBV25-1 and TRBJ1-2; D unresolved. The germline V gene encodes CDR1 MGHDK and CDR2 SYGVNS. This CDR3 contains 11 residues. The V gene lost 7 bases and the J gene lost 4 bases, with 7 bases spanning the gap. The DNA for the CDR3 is TGTGCCAGCACAGGTCTCTATGGCTACACCTTC. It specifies CASTGLYGYTF.

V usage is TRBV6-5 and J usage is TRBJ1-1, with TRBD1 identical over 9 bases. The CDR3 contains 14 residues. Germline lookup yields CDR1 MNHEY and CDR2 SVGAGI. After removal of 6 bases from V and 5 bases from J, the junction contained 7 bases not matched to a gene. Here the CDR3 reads CASSKQGARTEAFF. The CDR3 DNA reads TGTGCCAGCAGCAAACAGGGGGCTCGAACTGAAGCTTTCTTT.

CDR3 nucleotide sequence: TGTGCCAGCAGTTACCACGCGGGCCCGGGAGGTGGCTACACCTTC. Encoded protein: CASSYHAGPGGGYTF. The chain has TRBV14 and TRBJ1-2; D gene uncertain. Deletions cut 6 bases from V and 7 bases from J, with 21 bases between. Germline CDR1 is SGHDN and CDR2 is FVKESK. The length of the CDR3 is 15 residues.

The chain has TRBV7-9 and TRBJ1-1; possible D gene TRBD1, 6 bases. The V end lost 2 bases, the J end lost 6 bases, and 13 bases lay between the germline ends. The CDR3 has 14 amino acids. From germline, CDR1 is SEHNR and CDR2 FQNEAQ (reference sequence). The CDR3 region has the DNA TGTGCCAGCAGCTTATTGGGGGCGCGGGCTGAAGCTTTCTTT. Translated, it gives CASSLLGARAEAFF.

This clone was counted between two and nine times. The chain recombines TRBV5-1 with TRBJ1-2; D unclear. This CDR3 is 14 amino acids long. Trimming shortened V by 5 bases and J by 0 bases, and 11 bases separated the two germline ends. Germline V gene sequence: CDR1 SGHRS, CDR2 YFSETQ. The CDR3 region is CASRHDQSNYGYTF. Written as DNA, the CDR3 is TGCGCCAGCAGACATGATCAGTCTAACTATGGCTACACCTTC.

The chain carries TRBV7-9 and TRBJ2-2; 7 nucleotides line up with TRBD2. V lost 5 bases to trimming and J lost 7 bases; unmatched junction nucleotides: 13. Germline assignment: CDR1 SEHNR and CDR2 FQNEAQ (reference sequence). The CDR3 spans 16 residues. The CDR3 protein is CASSPPGLLVGGELFF. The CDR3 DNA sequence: TGTGCCAGCAGCCCCCCGGGACTACTGGTAGGCGGGGAGCTGTTTTTT.

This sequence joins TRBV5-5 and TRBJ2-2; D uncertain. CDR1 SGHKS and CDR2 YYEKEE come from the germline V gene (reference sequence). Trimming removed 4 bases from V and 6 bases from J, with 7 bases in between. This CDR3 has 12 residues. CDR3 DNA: TGTGCCAGCAGCACCTCAGCCGGGGAGCTGTTTTTT. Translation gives CASSTSAGELFF. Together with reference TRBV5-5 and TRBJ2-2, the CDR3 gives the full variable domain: DAGVTQSPTHLIKTRGQQVTLRCSPISGHKSVSWYQQVLGQGPQFIFQYYEKEERGRGNFPDRFSARQFPNYSSELNVNALLLGDSALYLCASSTSAGELFFGEGSRLTVL.

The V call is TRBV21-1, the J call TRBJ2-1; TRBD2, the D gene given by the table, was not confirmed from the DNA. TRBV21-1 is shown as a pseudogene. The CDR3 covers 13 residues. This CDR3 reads CASSKALRDEQFF. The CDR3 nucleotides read TGTGCCAGCAGCAAAGCGCTGAGGGATGAGCAGTTCTTC.